This T cell receptor (beta chain) derives from a study of cytomegalovirus exposure and HLA in healthy donors. Study-wide points: Some 150 TCR beta chains were listed as cytomegalovirus-associated.

PCR amplification relied on 60 Vbeta primers (plus 13 Jbeta primers). The repertoire was sequenced with immunoSEQ multiplex PCR; TCRdb's copy has only in-frame clones and lacks some. The top ten clones hold around 0.89% of a sample with about 160,000 clones, 75% to 80% of them seen once. On this clone itself: The antigen is unknown.

This CDR3 has 14 residues. The germline V gene encodes CDR1 SGHTA and CDR2 FQGNSA. V shed 5 bases and J shed 7 bases, with 15 bases lying between them. This TCR derives from a woman aged 50 to 60 in good health and CMV-seropositive. Sequencing was carried out using PBMCs. The V call is TRBV7-2, the J call TRBJ1-5; D is unresolved. The CDR3 region has the DNA TGTGCCAGCAGCCCGAGCGGGTTCGGACAGCCCCAGCATTTT. Its translation: CASSPSGFGQPQHF.